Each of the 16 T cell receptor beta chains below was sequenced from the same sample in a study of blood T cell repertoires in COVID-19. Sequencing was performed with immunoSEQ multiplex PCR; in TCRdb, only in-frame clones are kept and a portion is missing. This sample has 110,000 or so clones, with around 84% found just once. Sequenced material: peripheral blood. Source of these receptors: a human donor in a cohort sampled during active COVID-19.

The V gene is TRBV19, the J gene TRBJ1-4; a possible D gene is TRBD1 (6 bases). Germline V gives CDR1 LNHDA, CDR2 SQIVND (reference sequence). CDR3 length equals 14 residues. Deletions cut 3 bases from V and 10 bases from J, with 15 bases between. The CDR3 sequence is CASSIAQGVVKLFF. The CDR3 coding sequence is TGTGCCAGTAGTATTGCACAGGGAGTGGTAAAACTGTTTTTT.

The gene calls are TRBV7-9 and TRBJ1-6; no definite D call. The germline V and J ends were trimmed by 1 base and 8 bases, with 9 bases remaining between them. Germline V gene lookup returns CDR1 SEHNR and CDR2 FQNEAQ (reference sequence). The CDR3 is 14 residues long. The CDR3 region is CASSLGSDHSPLHF. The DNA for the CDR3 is TGTGCCAGCAGCTTAGGGAGTGACCATTCACCCCTCCACTTT.

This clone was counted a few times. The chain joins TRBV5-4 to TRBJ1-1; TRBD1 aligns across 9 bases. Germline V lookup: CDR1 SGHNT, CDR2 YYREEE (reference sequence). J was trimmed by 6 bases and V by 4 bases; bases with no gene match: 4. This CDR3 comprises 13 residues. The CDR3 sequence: CASSGQGRAEAFF. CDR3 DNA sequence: TGTGCCAGCAGCGGACAGGGGAGAGCTGAAGCTTTCTTT.

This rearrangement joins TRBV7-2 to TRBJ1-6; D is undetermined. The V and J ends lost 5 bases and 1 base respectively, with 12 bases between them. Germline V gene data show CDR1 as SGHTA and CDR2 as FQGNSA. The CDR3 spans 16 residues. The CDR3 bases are TGTGCCAGCAGCCCGGGAGGGAGTTCCTATAATTCACCCCTCCACTTT. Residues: CASSPGGSSYNSPLHF.

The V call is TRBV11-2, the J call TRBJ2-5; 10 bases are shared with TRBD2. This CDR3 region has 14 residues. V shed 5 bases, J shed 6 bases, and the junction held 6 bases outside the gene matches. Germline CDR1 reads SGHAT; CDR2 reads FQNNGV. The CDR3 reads CASSPSGGGQTQYF. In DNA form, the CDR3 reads TGTGCCAGCAGCCCTAGCGGGGGTGGGCAGACCCAGTACTTC. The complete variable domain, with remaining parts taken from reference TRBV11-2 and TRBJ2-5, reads EAGVAQSPRYKIIEKRQSVAFWCNPISGHATLYWYQQILGQGPKLLIQFQNNGVVDDSQLPKDRFSAERLKGVDSTLKIQPAKLEDSAVYLCASSPSGGGQTQYFGPGTRLLVL.

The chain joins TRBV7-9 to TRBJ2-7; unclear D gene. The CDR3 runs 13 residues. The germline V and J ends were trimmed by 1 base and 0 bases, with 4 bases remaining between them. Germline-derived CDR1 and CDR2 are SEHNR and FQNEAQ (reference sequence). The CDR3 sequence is CASSLDSSYEQYF. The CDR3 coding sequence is TGTGCCAGCAGCTTAGACAGCTCCTACGAGCAGTACTTC.

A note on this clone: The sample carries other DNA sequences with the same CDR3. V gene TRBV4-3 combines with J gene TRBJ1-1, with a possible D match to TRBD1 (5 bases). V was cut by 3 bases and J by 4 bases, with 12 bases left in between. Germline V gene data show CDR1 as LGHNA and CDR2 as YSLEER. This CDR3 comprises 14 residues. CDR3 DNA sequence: TGCGCCAGCAGCCAGGGGCCGGGGGGCACTGAAGCTTTCTTT. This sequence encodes CASSQGPGGTEAFF.

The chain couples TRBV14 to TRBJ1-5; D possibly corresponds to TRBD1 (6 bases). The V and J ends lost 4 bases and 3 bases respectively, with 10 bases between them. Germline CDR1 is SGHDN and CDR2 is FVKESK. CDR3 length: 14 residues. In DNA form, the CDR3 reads TGTGCCAGCAGCCCCGACAGGAACAATCAGCCCCAGCATTTT. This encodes CASSPDRNNQPQHF.

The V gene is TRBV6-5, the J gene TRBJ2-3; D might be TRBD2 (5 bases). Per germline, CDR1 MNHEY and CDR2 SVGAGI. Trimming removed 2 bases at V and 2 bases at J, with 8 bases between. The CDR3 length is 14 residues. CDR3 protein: CASSYVSATDTQYF. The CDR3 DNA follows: TGTGCCAGCAGTTACGTTAGCGCCACAGATACGCAGTATTTT.

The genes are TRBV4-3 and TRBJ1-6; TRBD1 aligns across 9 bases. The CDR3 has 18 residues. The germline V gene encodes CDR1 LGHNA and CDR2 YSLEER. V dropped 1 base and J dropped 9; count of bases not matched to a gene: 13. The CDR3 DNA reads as TGCGCCAGCAGCCAAGGGGGGGTGGGGACAGGGAGTGGTTCACCCCTCCACTTT. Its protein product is CASSQGGVGTGSGSPLHF.

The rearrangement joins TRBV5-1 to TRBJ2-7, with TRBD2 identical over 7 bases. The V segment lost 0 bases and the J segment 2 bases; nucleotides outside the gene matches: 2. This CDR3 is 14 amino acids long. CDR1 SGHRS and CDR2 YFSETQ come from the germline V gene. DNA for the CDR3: TGCGCCAGCAGCTTGGCAGGGAGGGCCTACGAGCAGTACTTC. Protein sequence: CASSLAGRAYEQYF.

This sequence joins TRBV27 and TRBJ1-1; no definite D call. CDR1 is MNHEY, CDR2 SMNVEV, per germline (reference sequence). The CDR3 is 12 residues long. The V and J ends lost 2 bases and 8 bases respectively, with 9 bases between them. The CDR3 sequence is CASSLGGLEAFF. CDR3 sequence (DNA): TGTGCCAGCAGTTTAGGAGGGCTGGAAGCTTTCTTT.

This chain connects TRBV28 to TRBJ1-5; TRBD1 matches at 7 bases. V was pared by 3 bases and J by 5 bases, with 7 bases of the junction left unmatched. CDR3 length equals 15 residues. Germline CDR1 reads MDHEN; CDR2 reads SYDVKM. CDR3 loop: CASSFRDRTYQPQHF. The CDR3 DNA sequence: TGTGCCAGCAGTTTCCGGGACAGAACATATCAGCCCCAGCATTTT.

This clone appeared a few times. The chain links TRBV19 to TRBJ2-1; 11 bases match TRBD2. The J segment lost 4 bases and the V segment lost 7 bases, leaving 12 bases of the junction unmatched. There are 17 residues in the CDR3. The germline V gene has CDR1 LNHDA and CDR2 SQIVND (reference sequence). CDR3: CASTKLAGAAEYNEQFF. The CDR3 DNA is TGTGCCAGTACGAAACTAGCGGGGGCTGCCGAATACAATGAGCAGTTCTTC. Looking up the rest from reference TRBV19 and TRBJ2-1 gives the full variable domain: DGGITQSPKYLFRKEGQNVTLSCEQNLNHDAMYWYRQDPGQGLRLIYYSQIVNDFQKGDIAEGYSVSREKKESFPLTVTSAQKNPTAFYLCASTKLAGAAEYNEQFFGPGTRLTVL.

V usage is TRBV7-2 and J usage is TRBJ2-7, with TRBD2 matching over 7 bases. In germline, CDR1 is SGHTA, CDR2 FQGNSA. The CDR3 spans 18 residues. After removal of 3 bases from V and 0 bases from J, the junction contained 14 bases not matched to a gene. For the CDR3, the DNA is TGTGCCAGCAGCTTGACCCCGAAAGGAGCGGGGCGCTCCTACGAGCAGTACTTC. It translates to CASSLTPKGAGRSYEQYF.

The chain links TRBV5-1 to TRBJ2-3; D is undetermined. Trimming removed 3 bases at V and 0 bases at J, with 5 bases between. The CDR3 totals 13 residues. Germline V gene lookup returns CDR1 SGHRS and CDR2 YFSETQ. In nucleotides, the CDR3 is TGCGCCAGCAGCTCAGGCAGCACAGATACGCAGTATTTT. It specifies CASSSGSTDTQYF.